Following are 26 T cell receptor beta chains from one sample sequenced in a study of T cells in Graves' hyperthyroidism and ophthalmopathy. Researchers amplified the TCR beta CDR3 regions from RNA transcripts. When the TCR CDR3 underwent first-round RT-PCR, the HTBI primer set was used. In TCRdb, the multiplex PCR reads were re-called with MiXCR into one record per CDR3 protein. Here the sample spans a few hundred thousand distinct CDR3 sequences, about half being singletons. Sequencing used peripheral blood or thyroid tissue (not recorded which). The receptors originated from an adult woman with Graves' disease, either hyperthyroidism or ophthalmopathy (not recorded which).

This clonotype was observed a single time. This chain links TRBV30 with TRBJ2-2; 12 positions match TRBD2. Germline lookup yields CDR1 GTSNPN and CDR2 SVGIG (reference sequence). This CDR3 comprises 15 residues. V was clipped by 3 bases and J by 5 bases; unmatched bases: 4. The CDR3 here is CAWRTSGRETGELFF. CDR3 sequence (DNA): TGTGCCTGGAGGACTAGCGGGAGAGAAACCGGGGAGCTGTTTTTT.

This clonotype was seen only a few times. The chain has TRBV15 and TRBJ2-5; D is unresolved. Germline V CDR1 and CDR2: LNHNV, YYDKDF (reference sequence). Trimming took off 5 bases at V and 5 bases at J, with 12 bases between the two ends. This CDR3 region has 13 residues. The chain's CDR3 is CATSRDSRETQYF. For the CDR3, the DNA is TGTGCCACCAGCCGTGACTCCCGGGAGACCCAGTACTTC.

This clonotype has a count of ten or more. The chain couples TRBV25-1 to TRBJ1-6; no firm D call. Trimming cost V 2 bases and J 7 bases, with 15 bases left between them. The CDR3 is 16 residues long. CDR1 is MGHDK and CDR2 is SYGVNS in the germline V gene. The CDR3: CASSEGALRGNSPLHF. CDR3 sequence (DNA): TGTGCCAGCAGTGAAGGAGCCCTCCGCGGAAATTCACCCCTCCACTTT.

The rearrangement uses TRBV5-6 and TRBJ2-7; D gene unclear. V dropped 4 bases and J dropped 10 bases, with 12 bases sitting between them. The CDR3 runs to 11 residues. The germline gives CDR1 SGHDT, CDR2 YYEEEE. Here the CDR3 reads CASSHQLDQYF. The CDR3 DNA reads as TGTGCCAGCAGCCATCAGCTCGATCAGTACTTC.

The chain links TRBV20-1 to TRBJ1-2; 9 bases are a match to TRBD1. The CDR3 extends over 15 amino acids. From germline, CDR1 is DFQATT and CDR2 SNEGSKA (reference sequence). V dropped 3 bases and J dropped 5; count of bases not matched to a gene: 10. The CDR3 sequence: CSARANTGGEYGYTF. CDR3 nucleotide sequence: TGCAGTGCTAGGGCCAATACAGGGGGCGAGTATGGCTACACCTTC.

The rearrangement joins TRBV10-1 to TRBJ1-2; D ambiguous. This CDR3 comprises 13 residues. Germline V gives CDR1 WNHNN, CDR2 SYGVQD (reference sequence). Trimming removed 2 bases from V and 5 bases from J, with 9 bases in between. The CDR3 region has the DNA TGCGCCAGCAGTGAGAATGGGAAATATGGCTACACCTTC. It yields the protein CASSENGKYGYTF.

About this clonotype itself: A single base separates this from a much larger clone, so it may be a read error. V usage is TRBV7-9 and J usage is TRBJ2-5, with a weak D call TRBD1 (5 bases). CDR1 is SEHNR and CDR2 is FQNEAQ in the germline V gene (reference sequence). V shed 6 bases and J shed 9 bases, with 17 bases lying between them. The CDR3 contains 13 residues. This CDR3 reads CASSLSWGEAQYF. CDR3 DNA: TGTGCCAGCAGTTTATCGTGGGGCGAGGCCCAGTACTTC.

J is TRBJ1-3 and V is TRBV6-1; D call uncertain. This CDR3 contains 17 residues. V gave up 2 bases and J gave up 0 bases, with 14 bases separating them. In germline, CDR1 is MNHNS, CDR2 SASEGT. The CDR3 coding sequence is TGTGCCAGCAGTGAAACCGGCACCTTAATCTCTGGAAACACCATATATTTT. Its translation: CASSETGTLISGNTIYF.

This clonotype was observed once. A read error may account for a junction end that differs from germline. The rearrangement joins TRBV28 to TRBJ2-5; 8 nucleotides agree with TRBD2. The CDR3 spans 16 residues. The V gene's germline CDR1 is MDHEN and CDR2 SYDVKM. In DNA, the CDR3 is TGTGCCAGCAGCCCAGCGGGAGATTGGGGGTCAGAGACCCAGTGCTTC. This sequence encodes CASSPAGDWGSETQCF.

The chain employs TRBV2 and TRBJ1-3, with D maybe TRBD1 (5 bases). Germline-derived CDR1 and CDR2 are SNHLY and FYNNEI. V was clipped by 6 bases and J by 8 bases, with 17 bases between them. CDR3 size: 14 residues. The CDR3, as DNA: TGTGCCAGCAGCGGTCAGGGCTCCGGCTACACCATATATTTT. It yields the protein CASSGQGSGYTIYF.

The chain links TRBV19 to TRBJ1-5; the D is unclear. This CDR3 comprises 14 residues. Germline-derived CDR1 and CDR2 are LNHDA and SQIVND (reference sequence). V was pared by 6 bases and J by 6 bases, with 15 bases between. CDR3 in amino acids: CASRREREGQPQHF. The CDR3 DNA follows: TGTGCCAGTAGGCGGGAACGGGAGGGTCAGCCCCAGCATTTT.

The chain combines TRBV5-1 with TRBJ1-1; D is possibly TRBD1 (6 bases). V was shortened by 2 bases and J by 11 bases, with 16 bases between the two germline ends. CDR3 length: 13 amino acids. CDR1 and CDR2 (germline): SGHRS, YFSETQ. The DNA for the CDR3 is TGCGCCAGCAGCTTCAATGGGGGCGCCGAGGCTTTCTTT. This codes for CASSFNGGAEAFF.

Comment on this clonotype: This may be a read error: a much more frequent sequence differs by one nucleotide. The chain uses TRBV2 and TRBJ2-5; D might be TRBD1 (6 bases). The CDR3 is 13 amino acids. Germline lookup yields CDR1 SNHLY and CDR2 FYNNEI. The V end lost 6 bases, the J end lost 9 bases, and 17 bases lay between the germline ends. CDR3 residues: CASSPRPGAAQYF. In DNA form, the CDR3 reads TGTGCCAGCAGCCCAAGGCCAGGGGCGGCCCAGTACTTC.

The rearrangement uses TRBV12-3 or TRBV12-4 and TRBJ1-6; a weak D match, TRBD1 (5 bases). The V gene lost 7 bases and the J gene lost 6 bases, with 13 bases spanning the gap. The CDR3 sequence is 14 residues long. The CDR3, as DNA: TGTGCCAGCAAGCGAGGGACCGTTAATTCACCCCTCCACTTT. Protein sequence: CASKRGTVNSPLHF.

The chain is built from TRBV19 and TRBJ1-5; 9 bases line up with TRBD1. This CDR3 contains 15 residues. Germline loops: CDR1 LNHDA, CDR2 SQIVND (reference sequence). V lost 5 bases, J lost 5 bases, and 7 bases stayed unmatched. This chain's CDR3 is CASSLQDRGHQPQHF. The CDR3 DNA follows: TGTGCCAGTAGTCTCCAGGACAGGGGCCATCAGCCCCAGCATTTT. The whole variable domain, filled in from reference TRBV19 and TRBJ1-5, reads DGGITQSPKYLFRKEGQNVTLSCEQNLNHDAMYWYRQDPGQGLRLIYYSQIVNDFQKGDIAEGYSVSREKKESFPLTVTSAQKNPTAFYLCASSLQDRGHQPQHFGDGTRLSIL.

With regard to this clonotype: This clone may be a read error of a much larger clone one base away. The chain joins TRBV7-9 to TRBJ1-2; D unresolved. The germline V gene has CDR1 SEHNR and CDR2 FQNEAQ (reference sequence). The CDR3 covers 17 residues. CDR3 in DNA: TGTGCCAGCAGTCCCTCCGGCGTACAGCGGGTGGCCTATGGCTGCACCTTC. It encodes CASSPSGVQRVAYGCTF.

This clonotype was detected many times. The chain joins TRBV4-1 to TRBJ2-5, with D possibly called TRBD1 or TRBD2 (5 bases each). CDR1 and CDR2 (germline): MGHRA, YSYEKL. Trimming left V 1 base short and J 5 bases short, with 17 bases between. This CDR3 has 16 residues. The CDR3 sequence is CASSQGTGPSGETQYF. CDR3 coding DNA: TGCGCCAGCAGCCAAGGGACGGGACCTTCGGGGGAGACCCAGTACTTC.

This sequence joins TRBV19 and TRBJ1-5, with 9 bases identical to TRBD1. V dropped 3 bases and J dropped 2; count of bases not matched to a gene: 8. CDR3 length: 17 amino acids. Germline values: CDR1 LNHDA, CDR2 SQIVND (reference sequence). CDR3 in amino acids: CASSIRDRALGNQPQHF. CDR3 nucleotide sequence: TGTGCCAGTAGTATCCGGGACAGGGCGCTTGGCAATCAGCCCCAGCATTTT.

This clonotype was seen just once. A much larger clone differs from this one at a single base, so this may be a read error. The genes are TRBV12-3 or TRBV12-4 and TRBJ2-6; TRBD1 might be the D (5 bases). The CDR3 is 13 residues long. This CDR3 reads CASRHSGANGLTF. The CDR3, as DNA: TGTGCCAGCAGACACTCTGGGGCCAACGGCCTGACTTTC.

This sequence joins TRBV15 and TRBJ1-1, with D tentatively TRBD1 (6 bases). This CDR3 is 14 amino acids long. Germline CDR1 and CDR2: LNHNV and YYDKDF (reference sequence). The V and J ends lost 6 bases and 4 bases respectively, with 15 bases between them. The CDR3 sequence is CATRTEGGGTEAFF. The DNA of the CDR3 is TGTGCCACCAGAACAGAAGGGGGGGGCACTGAAGCTTTCTTT.

This clonotype has ten or more counts. The chain links TRBV30 to TRBJ1-4; a weak D match, TRBD1 (5 bases). CDR1 and CDR2 from the germline V gene are GTSNPN and SVGIG (reference sequence). The length of the CDR3 is 13 residues. V lost 1 base, J lost 6 bases, and 9 bases lay in between. The CDR3 loop reads CAWSDRSDEKLFF. The CDR3, as DNA: TGTGCCTGGAGTGACAGGAGTGATGAAAAACTGTTTTTT.

This clonotype was detected ten times or more. The rearrangement uses TRBV27 and TRBJ1-1, with 7 bases lining up with TRBD1. Per germline, CDR1 MNHEY and CDR2 SMNVEV (reference sequence). The CDR3 contains 13 residues. The V gene end was trimmed by 6 bases and the J gene end by 4 bases; junction bases not matched to a gene: 5. CDR3 region: CASRQQGSTEAFF. The CDR3 DNA follows: TGTGCCAGCAGGCAACAGGGGAGCACTGAAGCTTTCTTT.

Many counts were recorded for this clonotype. The CDR3 DNA is TGTGCCAGCAGCGTAGTCCCTGGAAGAGGAGAGACCCAGTACTTC. Residues: CASSVVPGRGETQYF. V gene TRBV9 combines with J gene TRBJ2-5; D uncertain. Trimming cost V 0 bases and J 4 bases, with 13 bases left between them. The germline V gene has CDR1 SGDLS and CDR2 YYNGEE. The CDR3 is 15 residues long.

CDR3 nucleotide sequence: TGTGCCAGCATACAGGGCGATGAAAAACTGTTTTTT. Encoded protein: CASIQGDEKLFF. The chain has TRBV7-9 and TRBJ1-4; D possibly corresponds to TRBD1 (6 bases). V dropped 7 bases and J dropped 6 bases, with 9 bases sitting between them. CDR3 size: 12 residues. Germline V lookup: CDR1 SEHNR, CDR2 FQNEAQ (reference sequence).

The CDR3 loop is CASSSHRGAMNTEAFF. The CDR3 DNA reads as TGTGCCAGCAGCTCTCACAGGGGGGCGATGAACACTGAAGCTTTCTTT. This chain uses TRBV6-5 with TRBJ1-1; 8 nucleotides match TRBD1. Looked up from germline, CDR1 is MNHEY and CDR2 is SVGAGI. The CDR3 is 16 residues long. V was pared by 6 bases and J by 0 bases, with 9 bases of the junction left unmatched.

This clonotype was seen at least ten times. The chain carries TRBV2 and TRBJ1-1, with D possibly TRBD1 on 6 matching bases. Germline V lookup: CDR1 SNHLY, CDR2 FYNNEI. The CDR3 runs to 14 residues. V lost 7 bases and J lost 0, with 12 bases in between. For the CDR3, the DNA is TGTGCCAGCAACGAGCAGGGGATGAACACTGAAGCTTTCTTT. Translating gives CASNEQGMNTEAFF.